The TCR beta chain under discussion was sequenced for a study of blood T cell repertoires in COVID-19. Across about two dozen US areas, participants ranged in age from roughly 18 to 95 years. Participant-given clinical history determined each cohort assignment. Two negative PCRs, clearance, or symptom resolution were required of recovered Cohort 3 donors. Profiled with immunoSEQ multiplex PCR; TCRdb holds only in-frame clones, not every one. The data hold just over 300,000 clones, with over 80% observed a single time. Germline V lookup: CDR1 SGHRS, CDR2 YFSETQ. The CDR3 sequence is 15 residues long. With V trimmed by 4 bases and J by 0 bases, 4 bases remained unmatched.

The sequence was obtained from a woman aged 18 to 35 who had recovered from COVID-19. The specimen sequenced was PBMCs or T cells enriched from blood (not recorded which). The chain couples TRBV5-1 to TRBJ2-3; 8 nucleotides agree with TRBD2. The CDR3 coding sequence is TGCGCCAGCAGCACTAGCGGCTCTAGCACAGATACGCAGTATTTT. This gives the protein CASSTSGSSTDTQYF.